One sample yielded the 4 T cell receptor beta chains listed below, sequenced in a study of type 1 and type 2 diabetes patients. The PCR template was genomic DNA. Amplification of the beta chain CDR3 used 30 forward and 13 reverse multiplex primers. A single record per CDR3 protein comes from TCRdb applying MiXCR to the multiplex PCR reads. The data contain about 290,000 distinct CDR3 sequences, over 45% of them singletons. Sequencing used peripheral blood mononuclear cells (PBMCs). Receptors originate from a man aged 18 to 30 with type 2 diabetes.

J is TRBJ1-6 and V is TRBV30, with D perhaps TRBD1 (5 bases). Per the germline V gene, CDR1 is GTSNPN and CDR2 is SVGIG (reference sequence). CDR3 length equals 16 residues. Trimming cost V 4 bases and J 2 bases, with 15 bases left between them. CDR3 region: CAWMRGERAYNSPLHF. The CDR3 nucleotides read TGTGCCTGGATGCGGGGCGAACGCGCCTATAATTCACCCCTCCACTTT.

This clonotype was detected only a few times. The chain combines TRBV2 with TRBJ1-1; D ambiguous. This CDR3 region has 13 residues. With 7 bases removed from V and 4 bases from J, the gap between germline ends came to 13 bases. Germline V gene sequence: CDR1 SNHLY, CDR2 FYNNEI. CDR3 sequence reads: CASKGSMSTEAFF. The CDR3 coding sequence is TGTGCCAGCAAAGGCAGTATGAGCACTGAAGCTTTCTTT.

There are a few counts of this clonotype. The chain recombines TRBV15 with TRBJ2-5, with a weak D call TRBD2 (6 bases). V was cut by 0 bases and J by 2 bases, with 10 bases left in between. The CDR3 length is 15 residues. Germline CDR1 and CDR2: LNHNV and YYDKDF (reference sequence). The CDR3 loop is CATSRDGAGQETQYF. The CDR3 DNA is TGTGCCACCAGCAGAGATGGGGCGGGGCAAGAGACCCAGTACTTC.

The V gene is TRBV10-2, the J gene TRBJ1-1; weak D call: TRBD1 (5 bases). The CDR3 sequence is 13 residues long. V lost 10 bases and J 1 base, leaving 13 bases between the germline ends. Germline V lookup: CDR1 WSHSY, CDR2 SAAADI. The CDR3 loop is CATRKGRNTEAFF. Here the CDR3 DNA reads TGCGCCACGCGGAAGGGGAGGAACACTGAAGCTTTCTTT.